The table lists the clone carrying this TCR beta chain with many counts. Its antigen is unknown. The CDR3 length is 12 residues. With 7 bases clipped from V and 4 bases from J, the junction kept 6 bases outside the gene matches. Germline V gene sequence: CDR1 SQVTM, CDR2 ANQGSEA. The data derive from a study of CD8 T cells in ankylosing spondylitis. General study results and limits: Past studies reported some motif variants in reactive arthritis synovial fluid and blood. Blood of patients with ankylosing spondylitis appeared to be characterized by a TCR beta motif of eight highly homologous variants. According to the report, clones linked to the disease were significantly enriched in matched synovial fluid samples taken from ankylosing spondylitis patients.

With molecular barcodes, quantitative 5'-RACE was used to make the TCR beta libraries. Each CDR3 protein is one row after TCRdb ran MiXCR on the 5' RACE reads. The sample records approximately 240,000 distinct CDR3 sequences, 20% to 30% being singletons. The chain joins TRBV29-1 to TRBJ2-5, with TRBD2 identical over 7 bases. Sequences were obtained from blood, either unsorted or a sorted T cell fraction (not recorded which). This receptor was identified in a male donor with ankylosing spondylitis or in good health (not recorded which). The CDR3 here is CSAYGGGETQYF. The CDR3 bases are TGCAGCGCCTACGGCGGGGGAGAGACCCAGTACTTC.